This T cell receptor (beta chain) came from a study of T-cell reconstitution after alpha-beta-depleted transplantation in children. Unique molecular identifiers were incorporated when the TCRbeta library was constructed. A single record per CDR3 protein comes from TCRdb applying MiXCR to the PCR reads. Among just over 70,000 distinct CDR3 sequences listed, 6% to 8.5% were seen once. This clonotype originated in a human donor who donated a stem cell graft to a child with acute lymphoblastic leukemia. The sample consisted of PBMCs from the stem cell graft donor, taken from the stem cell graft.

This chain's CDR3 is CASSLSSSGAVLTF. The DNA for the CDR3 is TGTGCCAGCAGCTTATCAAGCTCTGGGGCCGTCCTGACTTTC. This chain connects TRBV7-9 to TRBJ2-6; maybe TRBD1 (5 bases). The CDR3 contains 14 residues. V was cut by 2 bases and J by 12 bases, with 14 bases left in between. Germline V gives CDR1 SEHNR, CDR2 FQNEAQ (reference sequence).